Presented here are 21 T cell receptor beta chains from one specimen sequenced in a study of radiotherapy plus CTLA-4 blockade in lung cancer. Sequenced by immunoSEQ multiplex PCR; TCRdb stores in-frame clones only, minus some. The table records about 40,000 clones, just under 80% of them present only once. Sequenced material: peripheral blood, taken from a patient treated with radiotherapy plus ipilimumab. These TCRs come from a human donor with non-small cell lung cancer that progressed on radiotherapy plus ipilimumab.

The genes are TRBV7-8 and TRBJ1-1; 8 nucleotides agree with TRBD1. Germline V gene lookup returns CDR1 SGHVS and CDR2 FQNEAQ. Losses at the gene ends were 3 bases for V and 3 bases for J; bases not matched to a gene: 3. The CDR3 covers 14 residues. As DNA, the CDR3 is TGTGCCAGCAGCTTCCTGGACAGGGACACTGAAGCTTTCTTT. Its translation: CASSFLDRDTEAFF.

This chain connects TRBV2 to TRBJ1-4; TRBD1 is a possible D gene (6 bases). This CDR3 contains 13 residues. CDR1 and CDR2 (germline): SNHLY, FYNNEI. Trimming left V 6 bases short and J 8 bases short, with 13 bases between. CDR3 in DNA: TGTGCCAGCAGGGCAGGGGAAAAAGAAAAACTGTTTTTT. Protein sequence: CASRAGEKEKLFF.

CDR3 nucleotide sequence: TGTGCCAGCAGCGCAGACAGGGGCTCCTACAATGAGCAGTTCTTC. Translated: CASSADRGSYNEQFF. This chain uses TRBV2 with TRBJ2-1; 8 bases match TRBD1. J was trimmed by 0 bases and V by 6 bases; bases with no gene match: 4. CDR3 size: 15 residues. Germline values: CDR1 SNHLY, CDR2 FYNNEI.

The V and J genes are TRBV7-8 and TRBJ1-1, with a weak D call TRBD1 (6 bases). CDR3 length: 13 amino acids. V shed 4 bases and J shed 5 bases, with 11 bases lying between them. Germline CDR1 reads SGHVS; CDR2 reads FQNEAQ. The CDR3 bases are TGTGCCAGCAGCTGGGGGCTTGGGACTGAAGCTTTCTTT. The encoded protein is CASSWGLGTEAFF. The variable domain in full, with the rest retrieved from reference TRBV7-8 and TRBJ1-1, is GAGVSQSPRYKVAKRGQDVALRCDPISGHVSLFWYQQALGQGPEFLTYFQNEAQLDKSGLPSDRFFAERPEGSVSTLKIQRTQQEDSAVYLCASSWGLGTEAFFGQGTRLTVV.

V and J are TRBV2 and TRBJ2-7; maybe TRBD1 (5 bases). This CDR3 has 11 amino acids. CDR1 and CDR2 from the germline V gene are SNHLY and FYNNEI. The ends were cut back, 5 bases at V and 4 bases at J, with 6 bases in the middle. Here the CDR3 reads CASSNRYEQYF. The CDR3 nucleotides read TGTGCCAGCAGTAACAGGTACGAGCAGTACTTC.

CDR3 in amino acids: CASSILGTGGYNEQFF. As DNA, the CDR3 is TGTGCCAGTAGTATCTTAGGGACAGGGGGATACAATGAGCAGTTCTTC. The gene calls are TRBV19 and TRBJ2-1, with TRBD1 identical over 11 bases. The V gene end was trimmed by 3 bases and the J gene end by 4 bases; junction bases not matched to a gene: 5. CDR1 and CDR2 (germline): LNHDA, SQIVND (reference sequence). The CDR3 totals 16 residues.

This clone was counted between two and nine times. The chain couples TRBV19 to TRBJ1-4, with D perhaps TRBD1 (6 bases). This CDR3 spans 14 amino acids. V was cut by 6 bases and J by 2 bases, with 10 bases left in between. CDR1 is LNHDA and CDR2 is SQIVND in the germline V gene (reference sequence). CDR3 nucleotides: TGTGCCAGTAGAAAGGGGGATACTAATGAAAAACTGTTTTTT. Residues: CASRKGDTNEKLFF.

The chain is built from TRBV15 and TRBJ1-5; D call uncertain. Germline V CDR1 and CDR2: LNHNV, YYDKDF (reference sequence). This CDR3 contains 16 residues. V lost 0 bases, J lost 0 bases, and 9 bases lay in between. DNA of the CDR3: TGTGCCACCAGCAGAGAATCGACAAATAGCAATCAGCCCCAGCATTTT. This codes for CATSRESTNSNQPQHF. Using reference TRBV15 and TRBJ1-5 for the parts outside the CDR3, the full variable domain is DAMVIQNPRYQVTQFGKPVTLSCSQTLNHNVMYWYQQKSSQAPKLLFHYYDKDFNNEADTPDNFQSRRPNTSFCFLDIRSPGLGDTAMYLCATSRESTNSNQPQHFGDGTRLSIL.

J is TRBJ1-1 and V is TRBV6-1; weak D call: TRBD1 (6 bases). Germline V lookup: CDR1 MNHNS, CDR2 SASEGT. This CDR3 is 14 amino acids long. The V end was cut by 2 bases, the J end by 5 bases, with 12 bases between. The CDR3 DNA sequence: TGTGCCAGCAGTGAATCCAGGGGATGGACTGAAGCTTTCTTT. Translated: CASSESRGWTEAFF.

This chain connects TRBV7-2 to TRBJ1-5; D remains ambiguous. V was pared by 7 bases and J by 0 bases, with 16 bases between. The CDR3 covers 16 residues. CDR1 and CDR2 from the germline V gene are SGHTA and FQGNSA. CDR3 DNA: TGTGCCAGCACCCCATCAGGAACCTCTAGCAATCAGCCCCAGCATTTT. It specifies CASTPSGTSSNQPQHF.

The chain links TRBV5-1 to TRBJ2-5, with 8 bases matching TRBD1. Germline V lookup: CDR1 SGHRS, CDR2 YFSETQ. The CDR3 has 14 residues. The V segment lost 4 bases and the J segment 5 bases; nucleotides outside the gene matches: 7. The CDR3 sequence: CASSKTGVGETQYF. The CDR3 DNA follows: TGCGCCAGCAGCAAGACAGGGGTGGGCGAGACCCAGTACTTC.

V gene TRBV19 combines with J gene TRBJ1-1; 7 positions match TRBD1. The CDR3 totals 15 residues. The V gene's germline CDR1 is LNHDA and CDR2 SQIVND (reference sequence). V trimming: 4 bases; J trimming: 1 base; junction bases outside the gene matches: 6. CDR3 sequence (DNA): TGTGCCAGTAGTACAGACAGGGCGAGGAACACTGAAGCTTTCTTT. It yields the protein CASSTDRARNTEAFF.

CDR3 bases: TGTGCCAGCAGGGACATTGCAACTAATGAAAAACTGTTTTTT. Translation gives CASRDIATNEKLFF. The chain is built from TRBV6-5 and TRBJ1-4, with D perhaps matching TRBD1 (5 bases). CDR3 length: 14 amino acids. Germline V gene data show CDR1 as MNHEY and CDR2 as SVGAGI. V lost 6 bases and J lost 0, with 8 bases in between.

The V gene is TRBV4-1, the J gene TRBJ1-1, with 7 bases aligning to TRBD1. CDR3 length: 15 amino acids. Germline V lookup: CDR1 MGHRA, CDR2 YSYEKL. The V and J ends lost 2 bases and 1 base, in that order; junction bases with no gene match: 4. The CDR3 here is CASSQKTGRNTEAFF. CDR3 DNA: TGCGCCAGCAGCCAAAAGACAGGGAGGAACACTGAAGCTTTCTTT.

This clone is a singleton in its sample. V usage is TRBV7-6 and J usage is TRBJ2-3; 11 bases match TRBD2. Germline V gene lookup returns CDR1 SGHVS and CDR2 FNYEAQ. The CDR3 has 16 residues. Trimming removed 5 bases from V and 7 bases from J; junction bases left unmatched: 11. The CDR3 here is CASSTLAGGTFYTQYF. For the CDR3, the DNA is TGTGCCAGCAGCACCTTAGCGGGGGGGACCTTTTATACGCAGTATTTT. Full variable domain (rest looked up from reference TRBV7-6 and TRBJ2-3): GAGVSQSPRYKVTKRGQDVALRCDPISGHVSLYWYRQALGQGPEFLTYFNYEAQQDKSGLPNDRFSAERPEGSISTLTIQRTEQRDSAMYRCASSTLAGGTFYTQYFGPGTRLTVL.

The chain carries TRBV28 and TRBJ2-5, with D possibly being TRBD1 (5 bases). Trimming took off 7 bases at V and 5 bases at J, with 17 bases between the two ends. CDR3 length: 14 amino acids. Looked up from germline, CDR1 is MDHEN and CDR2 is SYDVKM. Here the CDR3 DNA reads TGTGCCAGCAATCCTCAGGGTTCGGAGGAGACCCAGTACTTC. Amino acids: CASNPQGSEETQYF.

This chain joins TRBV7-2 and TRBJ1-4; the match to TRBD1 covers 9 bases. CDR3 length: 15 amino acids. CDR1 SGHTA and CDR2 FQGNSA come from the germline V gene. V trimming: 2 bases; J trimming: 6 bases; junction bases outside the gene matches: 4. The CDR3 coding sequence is TGTGCCAGCAGCTTAATCTGGGACAGGGATGAAAAACTGTTTTTT. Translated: CASSLIWDRDEKLFF.

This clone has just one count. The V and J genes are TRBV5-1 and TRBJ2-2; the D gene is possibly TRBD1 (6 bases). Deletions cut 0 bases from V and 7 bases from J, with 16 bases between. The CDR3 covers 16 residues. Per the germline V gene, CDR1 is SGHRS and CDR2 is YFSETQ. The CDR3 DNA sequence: TGCGCCAGCAGCTTGGGACAGCAACAGGGCCTCGGGGAGCTGTTTTTT. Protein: CASSLGQQQGLGELFF.

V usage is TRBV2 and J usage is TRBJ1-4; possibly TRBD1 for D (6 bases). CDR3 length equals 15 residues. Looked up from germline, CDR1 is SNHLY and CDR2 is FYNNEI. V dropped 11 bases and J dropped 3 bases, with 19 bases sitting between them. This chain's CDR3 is CASAQGFSPNEKLFF. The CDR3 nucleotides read TGTGCCTCGGCACAGGGTTTTAGCCCTAATGAAAAACTGTTTTTT.

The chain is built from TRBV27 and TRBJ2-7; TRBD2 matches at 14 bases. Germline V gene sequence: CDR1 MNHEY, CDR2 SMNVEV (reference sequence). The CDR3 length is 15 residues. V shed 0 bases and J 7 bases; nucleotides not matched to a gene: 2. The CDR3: CASSLSGLAGAEQYF. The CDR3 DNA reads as TGTGCCAGCAGTTTATCGGGACTAGCGGGGGCAGAGCAGTACTTC.

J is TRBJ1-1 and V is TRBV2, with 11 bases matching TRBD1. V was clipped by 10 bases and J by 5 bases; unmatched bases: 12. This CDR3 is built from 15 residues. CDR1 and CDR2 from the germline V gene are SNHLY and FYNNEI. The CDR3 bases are TGTGCCACCCTCGGGACAGGGGGGGGAAGGACTGAAGCTTTCTTT. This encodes CATLGTGGGRTEAFF. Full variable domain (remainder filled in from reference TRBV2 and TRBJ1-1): EPEVTQTPSHQVTQMGQEVILRCVPISNHLYFYWYRQILGQKVEFLVSFYNNEISEKSEIFDDQFSVERPDGSNFTLKIRSTKLEDSAMYFCATLGTGGGRTEAFFGQGTRLTVV.